These 25 T cell receptor beta chains originate from one sample sequenced in a study of ipilimumab plus nivolumab after autologous stem cell transplantation. Measured with immunoSEQ multiplex PCR; TCRdb has only the in-frame clones, and not every one. The table has roughly 12,000 clones, more than 70% seen once. Sequences were derived from PBMCs, sampled in a trial of ipilimumab plus nivolumab as post-transplant consolidation. The receptor set was obtained from a male donor with diffuse large B-cell lymphoma.

This clone occurred a few times. An end of the junction does not agree with germline; a read error may underlie this. J is TRBJ2-1 and V is TRBV5-1, with 9 bases lining up with TRBD2. Germline V gene sequence: CDR1 SGHRS, CDR2 YFSETQ. This CDR3 comprises 15 residues. DNA of the CDR3: TGCGCCAGCAGCTTGGAGGGGGTGAGCGGGAGGAGTTCGGTCTTC. Protein: CASSLEGVSGRSSVF.

This clone appeared a few times. This rearrangement joins TRBV25-1 to TRBJ2-4; D is undetermined. This CDR3 spans 13 amino acids. Germline V CDR1 and CDR2: MGHDK, SYGVNS. Deletions cut 6 bases from V and 4 bases from J, with 10 bases between. Here the CDR3 reads CASSPSGKNIQYF. In DNA, the CDR3 is TGTGCCAGCAGCCCCAGTGGGAAAAACATTCAGTACTTC.

The rearrangement joins TRBV7-2 to TRBJ2-1; D might be TRBD1 (5 bases). CDR3 length equals 16 residues. CDR1 is SGHTA and CDR2 is FQGNSA in the germline V gene. V was pared by 2 bases and J by 4 bases, with 15 bases between. CDR3 in DNA: TGTGCCAGCAGCTTAAATGGCCAGGGCGGTTACAATGAGCAGTTCTTC. Translating gives CASSLNGQGGYNEQFF.

The rearrangement links TRBV28 to TRBJ2-2; D is ambiguous. The CDR3 has 12 amino acids. Per germline, CDR1 MDHEN and CDR2 SYDVKM. Deletions cut 6 bases from V and 3 bases from J, with 5 bases between. In nucleotides, the CDR3 is TGTGCCAGCAGCCCCTACACCGGGGAGCTGTTTTTT. It specifies CASSPYTGELFF.

The chain carries TRBV6-5 and TRBJ1-5; TRBD1 might be the D (6 bases). The CDR3 has 13 residues. CDR1 MNHEY and CDR2 SVGAGI come from the germline V gene. CDR3 residues: CGSGGAGNQPQHF. The CDR3, as DNA: TGTGGTTCCGGGGGCGCGGGCAATCAGCCCCAGCATTTT.

This clone has more than one count but fewer than ten. The gene calls are TRBV5-4 and TRBJ1-3, with TRBD1 matching over 8 bases. This CDR3 comprises 15 residues. The germline V gene has CDR1 SGHNT and CDR2 YYREEE (reference sequence). The ends lost 4 bases at V and 2 bases at J; junction bases unmatched: 5. CDR3 DNA: TGTGCCAGCAGCCAACAGGGGGTGGCTGGAAACACCATATATTTT. The encoded protein is CASSQQGVAGNTIYF. The variable domain in full, with the rest retrieved from reference TRBV5-4 and TRBJ1-3, is ETGVTQSPTHLIKTRGQQVTLRCSSQSGHNTVSWYQQALGQGPQFIFQYYREEENGRGNFPPRFSGLQFPNYSSELNVNALELDDSALYLCASSQQGVAGNTIYFGEGSWLTVV.

The gene calls are TRBV5-1 and TRBJ1-1, with TRBD1 matching over 8 bases. The CDR3 has 14 residues. The germline gives CDR1 SGHRS, CDR2 YFSETQ. The V segment lost 4 bases and the J segment 1 base; nucleotides outside the gene matches: 3. CDR3 sequence (DNA): TGCGCCAGCAGCCCCGGGACAGGGAACACTGAAGCTTTCTTT. Translated: CASSPGTGNTEAFF.

The chain links TRBV7-2 to TRBJ2-5; 7 bases match TRBD2. The CDR3 loop spans 14 amino acids. Germline V lookup: CDR1 SGHTA, CDR2 FQGNSA. Losses at the gene ends were 4 bases for V and 5 bases for J; bases not matched to a gene: 7. The CDR3 nucleotides are TGTGCCAGCAGCTGGGCGGGAGTTAAGGAGACCCAGTACTTC. As protein: CASSWAGVKETQYF.

The rearrangement links TRBV5-4 to TRBJ2-4, with 11 bases identical to TRBD1. Trimming removed 4 bases from V and 7 bases from J; junction bases left unmatched: 7. CDR1 and CDR2 (germline): SGHNT, YYREEE (reference sequence). This CDR3 is 15 amino acids long. Written as DNA, the CDR3 is TGTGCCAGCAGCAAAAGGACAGGGGGCGAGAACATTCAGTACTTC. Its translation is CASSKRTGGENIQYF.

This chain links TRBV2 with TRBJ1-2; D remains ambiguous. Per germline, CDR1 SNHLY and CDR2 FYNNEI. Trimming took 6 bases from V and 0 from J, leaving 11 bases between them. The CDR3 length is 14 residues. CDR3 in DNA: TGTGCCAGCAGCGCAGAGGCCGCTAACTATGGCTACACCTTC. It codes for CASSAEAANYGYTF. Combining the CDR3 with reference TRBV2 and TRBJ1-2 gives the whole variable domain EPEVTQTPSHQVTQMGQEVILRCVPISNHLYFYWYRQILGQKVEFLVSFYNNEISEKSEIFDDQFSVERPDGSNFTLKIRSTKLEDSAMYFCASSAEAANYGYTFGSGTRLTVV.

This clone was seen a single time. The V call is TRBV7-8, the J call TRBJ1-2; TRBD1 is a possible D gene (5 bases). Germline V gene data show CDR1 as SGHVS and CDR2 as FQNEAQ. CDR3 length equals 13 residues. Trimming took off 5 bases at V and 5 bases at J, with 12 bases between the two ends. Written as DNA, the CDR3 is TGTGCCAGCAGCCTGGACACTACTTATGGCTACACCTTC. Amino acid sequence: CASSLDTTYGYTF.

This clone was seen only a few times. This chain joins TRBV5-1 and TRBJ2-2; D is ambiguous. The ends were cut back, 0 bases at V and 0 bases at J, with 3 bases in the middle. Germline CDR1 reads SGHRS; CDR2 reads YFSETQ. CDR3 length: 14 amino acids. CDR3 residues: CASSLGPNTGELFF. CDR3 DNA sequence: TGCGCCAGCAGCTTGGGACCGAACACCGGGGAGCTGTTTTTT.

V usage is TRBV7-9 and J usage is TRBJ1-1; the D gene is possibly TRBD1 (5 bases). The germline CDR1 and CDR2 sequences are SEHNR and FQNEAQ (reference sequence). The CDR3 runs to 15 residues. The V end was cut by 1 base, the J end by 10 bases, with 19 bases between. In DNA, the CDR3 is TGTGCCAGCAGCTTAGAGCTGCTGCTGGGGGTTAGAGCTTTCTTT. Its protein product is CASSLELLLGVRAFF.

The CDR3 here is CASSPNDRKAPLHF. The CDR3 DNA reads as TGTGCCAGCAGTCCCAACGACAGGAAGGCACCCCTCCACTTT. The rearrangement joins TRBV27 to TRBJ1-6; possible D gene TRBD1, 6 bases. CDR1 and CDR2 (germline): MNHEY, SMNVEV (reference sequence). The CDR3 has 14 residues. V dropped 5 bases and J dropped 11 bases, with 16 bases sitting between them.

The rearrangement uses TRBV7-9 and TRBJ1-3; possibly TRBD1 for D (6 bases). The CDR3 extends over 17 amino acids. CDR1 and CDR2 from the germline V gene are SEHNR and FQNEAQ (reference sequence). V shed 1 base and J shed 0 bases, with 13 bases lying between them. This CDR3 is CASSLVLGQLSGNTIYF. Here the CDR3 DNA reads TGTGCCAGCAGCTTAGTGTTAGGACAGCTCTCTGGAAACACCATATATTTT. Full variable domain (rest looked up from reference TRBV7-9 and TRBJ1-3): DTGVSQNPRHKITKRGQNVTFRCDPISEHNRLYWYRQTLGQGPEFLTYFQNEAQLEKSRLLSDRFSAERPKGSFSTLEIQRTEQGDSAMYLCASSLVLGQLSGNTIYFGEGSWLTVV.

As concerns this clone: Germline is not matched at one junction end, which may reflect a read error. The chain employs TRBV20-1 and TRBJ2-3; TRBD1 is a possible D gene (5 bases). This CDR3 region has 11 residues. Germline loops: CDR1 DFQATT, CDR2 SNEGSKA (reference sequence). The CDR3 nucleotides read TGCAGTGCTGATACAGGTATCGATCAGGATTTT. This translates into CSADTGIDQDF.

The chain joins TRBV11-2 to TRBJ2-3, with 8 nucleotides matching TRBD2. This CDR3 has 14 residues. V shed 1 base, J shed 8 bases, and the junction held 5 bases outside the gene matches. The germline V gene encodes CDR1 SGHAT and CDR2 FQNNGV. The CDR3 DNA sequence: TGTGCCAGCAGCTTAGTCGGGGGGGCCGGTACGCAGTATTTT. This encodes CASSLVGGAGTQYF.

Sample share makes this clone medium-sized. The chain recombines TRBV6-6 with TRBJ1-1; TRBD1 aligns across 10 bases. Germline V lookup: CDR1 MNHNY, CDR2 SVGAGI (reference sequence). The V and J ends lost 2 bases and 10 bases, in that order; junction bases with no gene match: 7. The CDR3 spans 14 residues. CDR3 nucleotide sequence: TGTGCCAGCAGTTACCCAGACAGGGGGCGAGGAGCTTTCTTT. It codes for CASSYPDRGRGAFF.

The rearrangement links TRBV7-9 to TRBJ1-2; 8 bases fit TRBD1. The CDR3 sequence is 15 residues long. CDR1 and CDR2 from the germline V gene are SEHNR and FQNEAQ (reference sequence). V lost 2 bases and J lost 8; bases outside the gene matches: 10. CDR3 nucleotides: TGTGCCAGCAGCTTACTATCGGACAGGGCTGGAGGCTACACCTTC. Protein: CASSLLSDRAGGYTF.

This chain uses TRBV9 with TRBJ2-4; D may be TRBD2 (5 bases). Germline V CDR1 and CDR2: SGDLS, YYNGEE. This CDR3 region has 16 residues. V lost 0 bases, J lost 1 base, and 11 bases lay in between. The CDR3 is CASSVGTGKAKNIQYF. The CDR3 DNA reads as TGTGCCAGCAGCGTAGGAACGGGAAAGGCCAAAAACATTCAGTACTTC.

V and J are TRBV9 and TRBJ2-1, with 8 bases that match TRBD2. CDR3 length: 14 amino acids. The V and J ends lost 4 bases and 8 bases, in that order; junction bases with no gene match: 8. CDR1 and CDR2 (germline): SGDLS, YYNGEE. The CDR3 is CASSSGLDWYEQFF. CDR3 nucleotide sequence: TGTGCCAGCAGCTCGGGACTAGACTGGTATGAGCAGTTCTTC.

This clone came up once. The V and J genes are TRBV6-5 and TRBJ2-1; D is unresolved. Looked up from germline, CDR1 is MNHEY and CDR2 is SVGAGI. This CDR3 is 11 amino acids long. Trimming took off 0 bases at V and 10 bases at J, with 4 bases between the two ends. Here the CDR3 reads CASSYSEEQFF. CDR3 sequence (DNA): TGTGCCAGCAGTTACTCGGAAGAGCAGTTCTTC.

The chain combines TRBV19 with TRBJ2-1, with 10 bases lining up with TRBD1. The trim removed 7 bases at V and 7 bases at J, leaving 10 bases unmatched. From germline, CDR1 is LNHDA and CDR2 SQIVND (reference sequence). There are 15 residues in the CDR3. DNA of the CDR3: TGTGCCAGTACCACGGGACAGGGGTTGGAGAATGAGCAGTTCTTC. It translates to CASTTGQGLENEQFF.

The chain couples TRBV6-5 to TRBJ1-1; D may be TRBD1 (5 bases). Germline V CDR1 and CDR2: MNHEY, SVGAGI. CDR3 length equals 15 residues. The V gene lost 0 bases and the J gene lost 1 base, with 9 bases spanning the gap. CDR3 nucleotide sequence: TGTGCCAGCAGTTACTCGGGCGGGGGGAACACTGAAGCTTTCTTT. This codes for CASSYSGGGNTEAFF.

This clone was observed a single time. The rearrangement links TRBV5-1 to TRBJ2-5, with 9 bases identical to TRBD1. With V trimmed by 4 bases and J by 3 bases, 4 bases remained unmatched. There are 14 residues in the CDR3. Looked up from germline, CDR1 is SGHRS and CDR2 is YFSETQ. The CDR3, as DNA: TGCGCCAGCAGCACCCGGACAGGGGAAGAGACCCAGTACTTC. This sequence encodes CASSTRTGEETQYF.